The 15 T cell receptor beta chains below come from one sample, sequenced in a study of cytomegalovirus exposure and HLA in healthy donors. With 60 Vbeta and 13 Jbeta primers, the PCR was carried out. Here immunoSEQ multiplex PCR was the method, and the copy in TCRdb shows in-frame clones only, minus some. The sample has 200,000 to 250,000 clones; roughly 84% are singletons. The sample taken for sequencing was PBMCs. These TCRs come from a human donor in good health.

V usage is TRBV4-1 and J usage is TRBJ2-2, with 14 bases aligning to TRBD2. V shed 7 bases and J 4 bases; nucleotides not matched to a gene: 8. This CDR3 spans 17 amino acids. Germline V CDR1 and CDR2: MGHRA, YSYEKL. The CDR3 nucleotides read TGCGCCAGCACCCGACTAGCGGGAGGGCCGGGCACCGGGGAGCTGTTTTTT. Translating it yields CASTRLAGGPGTGELFF.

The V and J genes are TRBV23-1 and TRBJ2-7, with D hard to call. Being an ORF, TRBV23-1 has a function that is uncertain. Between the trimmed V and J ends, which lost 6 bases and 3 bases, there was a span of 9 bases. This CDR3 is built from 12 residues. In DNA, the CDR3 is TGCGCCAGCAGGCGCTCGTGCTACGAGCAGTACTTC. This sequence encodes CASRRSCYEQYF.

The rearrangement joins TRBV4-2 to TRBJ2-5, with TRBD2 identical over 8 bases. The germline CDR1 and CDR2 sequences are LGHNA and YNFKEQ. This CDR3 is built from 14 residues. V trimming: 1 base; J trimming: 3 bases; junction bases outside the gene matches: 1. CDR3 in amino acids: CASSQAGGEETQYF. CDR3 bases: TGTGCCAGCAGCCAAGCGGGAGGGGAAGAGACCCAGTACTTC.

This chain joins TRBV30 and TRBJ1-5; 7 nucleotides align to TRBD1. Trimming took 0 bases from V and 4 from J; bases not matched to a gene: 6. The CDR3 consists of 15 residues. In germline, CDR1 is GTSNPN, CDR2 SVGIG (reference sequence). The CDR3, as DNA: TGTGCCTGGAGTGTCGGGACAGCCTATAATCAGCCCCAGCATTTT. Its translation: CAWSVGTAYNQPQHF.

This clone came up a few times. The chain has TRBV7-9 and TRBJ2-7, with 8 bases fitting TRBD2. The CDR3 extends over 13 amino acids. V lost 5 bases and J lost 3; bases outside the gene matches: 3. CDR1 is SEHNR, CDR2 FQNEAQ, per germline (reference sequence). Written as DNA, the CDR3 is TGTGCCAGCAGCCCTCGGGAGGGCTACGAGCAGTACTTC. Protein sequence: CASSPREGYEQYF.

This clone was seen a few times. The V and J genes are TRBV28 and TRBJ2-1; maybe TRBD2 (6 bases). The CDR3 extends over 15 amino acids. V lost 6 bases and J 5 bases, leaving 17 bases between the germline ends. The V gene's germline CDR1 is MDHEN and CDR2 SYDVKM. CDR3: CASSLSGSGDNEQFF. CDR3 bases: TGTGCCAGCAGCCTAAGCGGGTCGGGGGACAATGAGCAGTTCTTC.

V and J are TRBV5-6 and TRBJ2-3; D call uncertain. Trimming stripped 5 bases from V and 1 base from J, with 14 bases between. CDR1 SGHDT and CDR2 YYEEEE come from the germline V gene. The CDR3 contains 15 residues. CDR3 amino acids: CASSWVGLGTDTQYF. In nucleotides, the CDR3 is TGTGCCAGCAGTTGGGTGGGCTTGGGCACAGATACGCAGTATTTT.

The chain combines TRBV19 with TRBJ2-7; 7 bases line up with TRBD2. This CDR3 is 13 amino acids long. The V and J ends lost 5 bases and 2 bases, in that order; junction bases with no gene match: 3. Germline V gene data show CDR1 as LNHDA and CDR2 as SQIVND (reference sequence). In DNA, the CDR3 is TGTGCCAGTAGTGGGGAGGGCACCTACGAGCAGTACTTC. Amino acids: CASSGEGTYEQYF.

The rearrangement links TRBV5-1 to TRBJ2-1, with 9 bases that match TRBD2. V lost 6 bases and J lost 0; bases outside the gene matches: 1. Germline V gene lookup returns CDR1 SGHRS and CDR2 YFSETQ. The CDR3 has 14 residues. For the CDR3, the DNA is TGCGCCAGCAATAGCGGGAGCTCCTACAATGAGCAGTTCTTC. The encoded protein is CASNSGSSYNEQFF.

The CDR3 bases are TGTGCCAGCAGCTTAGTAGGGACAGTCCATATTAATGAAAAACTGTTTTTT. It is translated as CASSLVGTVHINEKLFF. The gene calls are TRBV7-9 and TRBJ1-4; 7 bases agree with TRBD1. Germline V gene sequence: CDR1 SEHNR, CDR2 FQNEAQ (reference sequence). V lost 1 base, J lost 4 bases, and 9 bases stayed unmatched. The CDR3 runs 17 residues.

The chain uses TRBV6-1 and TRBJ2-1; 13 nucleotides line up with TRBD2. The CDR3 spans 16 residues. CDR1 and CDR2 from the germline V gene are MNHNS and SASEGT. V lost 4 bases, J lost 7 bases, and 7 bases stayed unmatched. The CDR3 region is CASSGTGTSGKNEQFF. The CDR3, as DNA: TGTGCCAGCAGTGGTACCGGGACTAGCGGGAAGAATGAGCAGTTCTTC.

Regarding this clone: An end of the junction differs from the germline gene, which may be a read error. The chain joins TRBV7-2 to TRBJ2-7, with TRBD1 as a possible D gene (5 bases). This CDR3 is built from 14 residues. CDR1 and CDR2 (germline): SGHTA, FQGNSA. CDR3 residues: CASSTLTVPYAQYF. In DNA, the CDR3 is TGTGCCAGCAGCACGCTGACAGTCCCCTACGCGCAGTACTTC.

This clone was counted only a few times. This CDR3 is CASRTRGLRTDTQYF. The CDR3 DNA reads as TGTGCCAGCAGAACGAGGGGGCTCCGCACAGATACGCAGTATTTT. The chain has TRBV28 and TRBJ2-3, with TRBD1 identical over 7 bases. The germline CDR1 and CDR2 sequences are MDHEN and SYDVKM. V lost 6 bases, J lost 1 base, and 7 bases stayed unmatched. The CDR3 length is 15 residues.

This sequence joins TRBV6-6 and TRBJ1-5; D remains ambiguous. Germline-derived CDR1 and CDR2 are MNHNY and SVGAGI (reference sequence). The CDR3 loop spans 14 amino acids. V lost 0 bases, J lost 7 bases, and 10 bases lay in between. CDR3 amino acids: CASSYSRGGQPQHF. The CDR3 DNA reads as TGTGCCAGCAGTTACTCTCGGGGAGGGCAGCCCCAGCATTTT.

This clone was detected once. The CDR3 nucleotides are TGTGCCAGCAGACTGACTAGCGGAGAAAGCACAGATACGCAGTATTTT. Translated: CASRLTSGESTDTQYF. The chain links TRBV7-2 to TRBJ2-3; 9 nucleotides match TRBD2. CDR1 and CDR2 (germline): SGHTA, FQGNSA. This CDR3 spans 16 amino acids. After removal of 6 bases from V and 0 bases from J, the junction contained 7 bases not matched to a gene. Looking up the rest from reference TRBV7-2 and TRBJ2-3 gives the full variable domain: GAGVSQSPSNKVTEKGKDVELRCDPISGHTALYWYRQSLGQGLEFLIYFQGNSAPDKSGLPSDRFSAERTGGSVSTLTIQRTQQEDSAVYLCASRLTSGESTDTQYFGPGTRLTVL.